The sequence of this T cell receptor (beta chain) was determined in a study of blood T cells in healthy people across ages. Combining a sample-barcoded 5' primer with a J-beta primer mix, a second PCR ran for about 7 to 11 cycles. MiXCR was run by TCRdb on the 5' RACE reads, yielding one entry per CDR3 protein. Among 1.5 million to 1.9 million distinct CDR3 sequences listed, about 42% were seen once. This clonotype was picked up a small number of times. The CDR3 covers 15 residues. Per the germline V gene, CDR1 is DFQATT and CDR2 is SNEGSKA (reference sequence). The extraction recovered at least 5 micrograms of total RNA per sample.

The clonotype was recovered from a woman aged 18-30 years in good health. The chain combines TRBV20-1 with TRBJ2-1, with TRBD1 identical over 10 bases. The J call may be faulty, since TRBJ2-7 better matches the DNA end. The sequenced sample was blood. Here the CDR3 reads CSARETGGSYNEQYF. CDR3 coding DNA: TGCAGTGCTAGAGAGACAGGGGGCTCCTACAATGAGCAGTACTTC.